The 23 T cell receptor beta chains given below trace back to one sample, sequenced in a study of blood T cell repertoires in COVID-19 (dated by TCRdb to about 2020). The library was produced with the immunoSEQ multiplex PCR assay. Imported from immuneACCESS, the table was reduced by TCRdb to in-frame sequences with V and J called. These copies leave out some clones; in studies compared against another copy, an unresolved V gene accounts for under half, and the cause of the remainder is not known. For this sample there are around 700,000 clones; 75% to 90% appear just once. The ten top clones hold 0.2% to 0.3% of the sample. The sequencing sample was made of peripheral blood. The source of these receptors is a woman younger than 30 with acute or convalescent COVID-19.

This clone was picked up one time. CDR3 region: CASSLTPTGETEAFF. In nucleotides, the CDR3 is TGTGCCAGCAGCCTTACGCCGACAGGGGAAACTGAAGCTTTCTTT. This chain joins TRBV27 and TRBJ1-1; 8 bases match TRBD1. The V and J ends lost 6 bases and 5 bases, in that order; junction bases with no gene match: 11. The CDR3 runs 15 residues. CDR1 and CDR2 from the germline V gene are MNHEY and SMNVEV (reference sequence).

The chain joins TRBV4-1 to TRBJ1-2, with D possibly TRBD1 on 6 matching bases. This CDR3 is built from 15 residues. Per germline, CDR1 MGHRA and CDR2 YSYEKL. V was trimmed by 3 bases and J by 0 bases, leaving 11 bases between them. The CDR3 protein is CASSHPRDTNYGYTF. CDR3 bases: TGCGCCAGCAGCCACCCCCGGGACACTAACTATGGCTACACCTTC.

V and J are TRBV30 and TRBJ1-2; possibly TRBD1 for D (5 bases). Germline assignment: CDR1 GTSNPN and CDR2 SVGIG (reference sequence). V was clipped by 3 bases and J by 5 bases, with 16 bases between them. This CDR3 region has 14 residues. The CDR3: CAWRGDGGEYGYTF. The CDR3 nucleotides are TGTGCCTGGAGAGGGGACGGGGGGGAGTATGGCTACACCTTC.

The V gene is TRBV6-5, the J gene TRBJ1-1; TRBD1 is a possible D gene (6 bases). CDR3 length: 14 amino acids. Germline V gene lookup returns CDR1 MNHEY and CDR2 SVGAGI. V was trimmed by 0 bases and J by 11 bases, leaving 16 bases between them. CDR3 amino acids: CASSYSVGAGKAFF. CDR3 DNA sequence: TGTGCCAGCAGTTACTCGGTGGGGGCCGGGAAGGCTTTCTTT.

The chain uses TRBV10-3 and TRBJ1-1; D remains ambiguous. Germline values: CDR1 ENHRY, CDR2 SYGVKD. V dropped 9 bases and J dropped 3 bases, with 14 bases sitting between them. This CDR3 spans 13 amino acids. In nucleotides, the CDR3 is TGTGCCATTACGCAGGAGGCCTACACTGAAGCTTTCTTT. It codes for CAITQEAYTEAFF.

The chain combines TRBV13 with TRBJ1-1; D might be TRBD1 (5 bases). The germline CDR1 and CDR2 sequences are PRHDT and FYEKMQ (reference sequence). This CDR3 is 17 amino acids long. Trimming removed 5 bases at V and 4 bases at J, with 23 bases between. The CDR3 loop is CASSPLLGQGGGTEAFF. The CDR3, as DNA: TGTGCCAGCAGCCCCCTACTAGGGCAGGGAGGAGGCACTGAAGCTTTCTTT.

The V gene is TRBV18, the J gene TRBJ2-3; 8 nucleotides match TRBD1. J gave up 0 bases and V 3 bases, and 5 bases lay outside the gene matches. The CDR3 is 16 amino acids. The germline V gene has CDR1 KGHSH and CDR2 LQKENI. The chain's CDR3 is CASSPNTGGSTDTQYF. The CDR3 DNA reads as TGTGCCAGCTCACCTAATACAGGGGGAAGCACAGATACGCAGTATTTT.

The chain carries TRBV28 and TRBJ1-2; 10 bases are a match to TRBD1. This CDR3 contains 14 residues. Germline V CDR1 and CDR2: MDHEN, SYDVKM. Germline trimming cut 5 bases from V and 4 bases from J; bases unmatched to any gene: 4. The CDR3 reads CASSPTGGVYGYTF. CDR3 coding DNA: TGTGCCAGCAGTCCGACAGGGGGCGTCTATGGCTACACCTTC.

This clone was counted a single time. The chain is built from TRBV15 and TRBJ2-5; 12 bases match TRBD2. The length of the CDR3 is 17 residues. The V and J ends lost 1 base and 5 bases, in that order; junction bases with no gene match: 8. Per the germline V gene, CDR1 is LNHNV and CDR2 is YYDKDF (reference sequence). CDR3 loop: CATSRGASGGAWETQYF. The DNA of the CDR3 is TGTGCCACCAGCAGAGGAGCTAGCGGGGGGGCGTGGGAGACCCAGTACTTC.

In this sample, this clone turned up once. CDR3 sequence (DNA): TGTGCCAGCAGTGAGGAGCGGTTGGGCAATCAGCCCCAGCATTTT. The encoded protein is CASSEERLGNQPQHF. The chain links TRBV6-1 to TRBJ1-5; D not resolved. V lost 3 bases and J lost 2, with 11 bases in between. Per germline, CDR1 MNHNS and CDR2 SASEGT. The CDR3 is 15 amino acids.

The chain combines TRBV5-1 with TRBJ2-3; TRBD1 matches at 8 bases. This CDR3 comprises 14 residues. Germline CDR1 is SGHRS and CDR2 is YFSETQ. The V and J ends lost 4 bases and 6 bases, in that order; junction bases with no gene match: 7. CDR3 bases: TGCGCCAGCAGCAAGGACAGGGAGTTTGATACGCAGTATTTT. Translation: CASSKDREFDTQYF.

The V call is TRBV15, the J call TRBJ1-5, with D perhaps matching TRBD1 (5 bases). This CDR3 is built from 14 residues. CDR1 is LNHNV, CDR2 YYDKDF, per germline (reference sequence). The V end was cut by 5 bases, the J end by 7 bases, with 15 bases between. This CDR3 is CATSEGRKGQPQHF. CDR3 DNA sequence: TGTGCCACCAGCGAAGGACGGAAGGGGCAGCCCCAGCATTTT.

CDR3 DNA: TGCGCCAGCAGATACCAGGGGGACACTGAAGCTTTCTTT. Amino acid sequence: CASRYQGDTEAFF. The chain recombines TRBV4-1 with TRBJ1-1, with TRBD1 matching over 7 bases. The CDR3 sequence is 13 residues long. Losses at the gene ends were 6 bases for V and 3 bases for J; bases not matched to a gene: 4. Germline-derived CDR1 and CDR2 are MGHRA and YSYEKL.

The V and J genes are TRBV29-1 and TRBJ1-1, with 8 bases lining up with TRBD1. The CDR3 has 13 amino acids. Germline V CDR1 and CDR2: SQVTM, ANQGSEA. The V segment lost 7 bases and the J segment 4 bases; nucleotides outside the gene matches: 8. The CDR3 region has the DNA TGCAGCGGTGGACAGGGAATAGCCACTGAAGCTTTCTTT. Translating gives CSGGQGIATEAFF.

The chain is built from TRBV9 and TRBJ1-4; 7 bases are a match to TRBD1. Germline V gene data show CDR1 as SGDLS and CDR2 as YYNGEE. The CDR3 spans 15 residues. V lost 3 bases, J lost 3 bases, and 5 bases stayed unmatched. The CDR3 DNA sequence: TGTGCCAGCAGCGCCGACAGGGAGCCTAATGAAAAACTGTTTTTT. Its protein product is CASSADREPNEKLFF.

The chain carries TRBV28 and TRBJ1-6; the match to TRBD1 covers 7 bases. CDR1 is MDHEN, CDR2 SYDVKM, per germline. V was clipped by 6 bases and J by 2 bases; unmatched bases: 7. This CDR3 has 16 residues. CDR3: CASSSTGRTYNSPLHF. Written as DNA, the CDR3 is TGTGCCAGCAGCTCGACAGGGAGGACCTATAATTCACCCCTCCACTTT.

The genes are TRBV7-2 and TRBJ2-7; 8 positions agree with TRBD2. The J segment lost 2 bases and the V segment lost 7 bases, leaving 16 bases of the junction unmatched. CDR3 length equals 17 residues. Germline assignment: CDR1 SGHTA and CDR2 FQGNSA. The CDR3 DNA follows: TGTGCCAGCAATACCCAAGGCCGGGGACTAGGGACCTACGAGCAGTACTTC. It specifies CASNTQGRGLGTYEQYF.

This chain uses TRBV3-1 (or the pseudogene TRBV3-2) with TRBJ1-1; D possibly corresponds to TRBD1 (6 bases). The germline V gene encodes CDR1 LGHDT and CDR2 YNNKEL (reference sequence). The CDR3 loop spans 18 amino acids. The V end was cut by 1 base, the J end by 11 bases, with 29 bases between. The CDR3 loop is CASSQGSPSTGMPFGAFF. In DNA form, the CDR3 reads TGTGCCAGCAGCCAAGGTTCTCCCTCGACAGGAATGCCATTTGGGGCTTTCTTT.

J is TRBJ1-2 and V is TRBV7-9, with D possibly TRBD1 on 6 matching bases. This CDR3 is built from 16 residues. CDR1 and CDR2 (germline): SEHNR, FQNEAQ (reference sequence). V was cut by 4 bases and J by 3 bases, with 18 bases left in between. CDR3 in amino acids: CASSSHRASVDYGYTF. The DNA of the CDR3 is TGTGCCAGCAGCTCCCACAGGGCGAGCGTGGACTATGGCTACACCTTC.

V and J are TRBV4-3 and TRBJ2-7; 7 bases are a match to TRBD2. Germline trimming cut 0 bases from V and 2 bases from J; bases unmatched to any gene: 4. Germline assignment: CDR1 LGHNA and CDR2 YSLEER. The CDR3 is 15 residues long. The CDR3 nucleotides are TGCGCCAGCAGCCAAGAATCCGGACTAGCCTACGAGCAGTACTTC. It is translated as CASSQESGLAYEQYF.

The rearrangement joins TRBV7-3 to TRBJ1-1; D might be TRBD1 (5 bases). Trimming removed 4 bases at V and 4 bases at J, with 13 bases between. In germline, CDR1 is SGHTA, CDR2 FQGTGA. CDR3 size: 14 residues. The CDR3: CASSSGEGVTEAFF. CDR3 coding DNA: TGTGCCAGCAGCTCGGGGGAGGGAGTCACTGAAGCTTTCTTT.

This clone was detected only a few times. The CDR3 loop is CAWNPGTPRVTEAFF. CDR3 nucleotide sequence: TGTGCCTGGAATCCCGGGACACCACGGGTAACTGAAGCTTTCTTT. This sequence joins TRBV30 and TRBJ1-1; tentatively, D is TRBD1 (6 bases). The CDR3 runs to 15 residues. From germline, CDR1 is GTSNPN and CDR2 SVGIG (reference sequence). V lost 4 bases and J 5 bases, leaving 20 bases between the germline ends.

The rearrangement joins TRBV28 to TRBJ1-2; TRBD1 matches at 9 bases. Germline V gene lookup returns CDR1 MDHEN and CDR2 SYDVKM. The CDR3 consists of 16 residues. The ends lost 7 bases at V and 6 bases at J; junction bases unmatched: 15. The CDR3 nucleotides are TGTGCCAGCACCCCTACAGGGGGCCTATTGGGGGATGGCTACACCTTC. Encoded protein: CASTPTGGLLGDGYTF.